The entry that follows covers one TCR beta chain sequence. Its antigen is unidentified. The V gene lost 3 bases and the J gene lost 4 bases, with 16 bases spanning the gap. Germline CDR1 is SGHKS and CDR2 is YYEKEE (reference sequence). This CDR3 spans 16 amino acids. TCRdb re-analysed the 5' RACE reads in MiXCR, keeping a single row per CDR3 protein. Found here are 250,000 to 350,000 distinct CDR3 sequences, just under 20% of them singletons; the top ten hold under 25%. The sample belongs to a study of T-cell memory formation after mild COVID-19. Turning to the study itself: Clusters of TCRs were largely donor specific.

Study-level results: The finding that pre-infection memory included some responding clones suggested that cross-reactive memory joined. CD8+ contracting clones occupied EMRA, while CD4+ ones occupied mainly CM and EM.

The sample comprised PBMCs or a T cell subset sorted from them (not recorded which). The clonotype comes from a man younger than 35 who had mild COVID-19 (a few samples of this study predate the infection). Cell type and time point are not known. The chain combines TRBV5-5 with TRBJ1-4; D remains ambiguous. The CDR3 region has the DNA TGTGCCAGCAGCTCATCCATCAGGACTCATAATGAAAAACTGTTTTTT. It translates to CASSSSIRTHNEKLFF.